The 6 T cell receptor beta chains given below trace back to one sample, sequenced in a study of glioma-infiltrating T cells after dendritic cell vaccination. As to time point: after dendritic cell vaccination, including at tumor progression/relapse. Using immunoSEQ multiplex PCR, the repertoire was profiled, and TCRdb retains in-frame clones only, with some absent. The top ten hold around 10% of the sample, which has about 65,000 clones, approximately 89% seen once. The sequences come from blood, collected after dendritic cell vaccination. Every receptor here comes from a human donor with glioblastoma.

The chain carries TRBV10-1 and TRBJ2-5, with 9 bases fitting TRBD2. The germline V gene has CDR1 WNHNN and CDR2 SYGVQD (reference sequence). J gave up 5 bases and V 2 bases, and 6 bases lay outside the gene matches. The CDR3 runs to 15 residues. Here the CDR3 DNA reads TGCGCCAGCAGTGAGAGGGGTGGACTAGCGGAGACCCAGTACTTC. It is translated as CASSERGGLAETQYF.

V usage is TRBV7-2 and J usage is TRBJ1-6, with D possibly being TRBD1 (6 bases). The V gene's germline CDR1 is SGHTA and CDR2 FQGNSA. CDR3 size: 15 residues. Trimming took 1 base from V and 10 from J, leaving 14 bases between them. The CDR3 DNA is TGTGCCAGCAGCTTAGAAGGCAGGGGATGGTCACCCCTCCACTTT. Translation: CASSLEGRGWSPLHF.

The rearrangement joins TRBV6-5 to TRBJ2-7; a weak D match, TRBD1 (5 bases). Trimming left V 1 base short and J 6 bases short, with 10 bases between. This CDR3 contains 13 residues. The germline V gene has CDR1 MNHEY and CDR2 SVGAGI. CDR3 protein: CASSYFDQGEQYF. The CDR3 DNA sequence: TGTGCCAGCAGTTACTTTGACCAGGGCGAGCAGTACTTC.

The chain is built from TRBV7-2 and TRBJ1-1; 10 positions agree with TRBD1. J lost 1 base, V lost 5 bases, and 10 bases had no gene match. CDR1 SGHTA and CDR2 FQGNSA come from the germline V gene. CDR3 length equals 17 residues. This CDR3 reads CASSLNPGQGRNTEAFF. CDR3 nucleotides: TGTGCCAGCAGCCTAAACCCGGGACAGGGGCGGAACACTGAAGCTTTCTTT.

This CDR3 reads CASSPTHQGTETQYF. CDR3 DNA: TGTGCCAGCTCACCAACGCACCAGGGGACGGAGACCCAGTACTTC. The gene calls are TRBV18 and TRBJ2-5; perhaps TRBD1 as D (6 bases). CDR1 is KGHSH and CDR2 is LQKENI in the germline V gene. This CDR3 comprises 15 residues. With 2 bases removed from V and 5 bases from J, the gap between germline ends came to 15 bases.

The chain combines TRBV25-1 with TRBJ2-1; 7 nucleotides line up with TRBD1. V was clipped by 3 bases and J by 3 bases; unmatched bases: 5. The CDR3 contains 15 residues. Germline V gene sequence: CDR1 MGHDK, CDR2 SYGVNS. The CDR3 DNA is TGTGCCAGCAGTGACCCGGGACAGATCTACAATGAGCAGTTCTTC. It specifies CASSDPGQIYNEQFF.